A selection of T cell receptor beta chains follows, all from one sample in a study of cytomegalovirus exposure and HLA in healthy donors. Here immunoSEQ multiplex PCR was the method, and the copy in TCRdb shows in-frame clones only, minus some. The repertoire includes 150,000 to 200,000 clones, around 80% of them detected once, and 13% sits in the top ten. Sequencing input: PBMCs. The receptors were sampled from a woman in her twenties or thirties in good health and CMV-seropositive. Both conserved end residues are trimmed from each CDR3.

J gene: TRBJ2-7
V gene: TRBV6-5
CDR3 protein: ASSYSGSRLVREQY

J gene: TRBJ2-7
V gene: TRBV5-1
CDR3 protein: ASSSMDISSRQY

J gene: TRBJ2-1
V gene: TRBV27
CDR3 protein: ASGNALLAGKWAGYNEQF

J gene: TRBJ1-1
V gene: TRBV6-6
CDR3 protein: ASTGNAEAF

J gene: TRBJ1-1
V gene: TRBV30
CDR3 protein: AWRGQAPEAF

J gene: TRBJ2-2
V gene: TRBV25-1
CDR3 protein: ASSELAGSYTGELF

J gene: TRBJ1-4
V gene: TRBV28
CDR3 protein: ASSYPRTGANEKLF

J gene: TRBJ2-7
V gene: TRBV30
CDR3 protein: AWTRLAGAYEQY

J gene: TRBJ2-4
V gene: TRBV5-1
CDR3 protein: ASSLGGQGIQY

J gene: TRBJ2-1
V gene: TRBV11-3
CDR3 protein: ASSFNRAGDNEQF

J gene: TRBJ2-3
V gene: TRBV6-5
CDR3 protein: ASSLLAGVPDTQY

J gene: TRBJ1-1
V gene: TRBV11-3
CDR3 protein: ASSLQGGNTEAF

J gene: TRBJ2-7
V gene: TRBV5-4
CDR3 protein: ASSLTSGGTGEQY

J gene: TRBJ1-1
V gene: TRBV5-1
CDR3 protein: ASSLGQGFTEAF

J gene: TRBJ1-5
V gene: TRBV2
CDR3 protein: ASSEDGQGWGNQPQH

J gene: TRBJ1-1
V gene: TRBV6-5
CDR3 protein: ATGRGVNTEAF

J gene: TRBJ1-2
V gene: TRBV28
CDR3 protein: ASSFLPDSNYGYT

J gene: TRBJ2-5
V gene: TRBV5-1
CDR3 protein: ASWTSGQETQY

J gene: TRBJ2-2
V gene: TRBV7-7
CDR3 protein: ASRDSGNTGELF

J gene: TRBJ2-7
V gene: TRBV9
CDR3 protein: ASSVTAGGTYEQY

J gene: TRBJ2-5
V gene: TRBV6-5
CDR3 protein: ASRQTSGLETQY

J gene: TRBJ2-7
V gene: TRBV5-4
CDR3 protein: ASSARDRGYEQY

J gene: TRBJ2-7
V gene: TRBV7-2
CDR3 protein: ASSARGPSGSRLYEQY

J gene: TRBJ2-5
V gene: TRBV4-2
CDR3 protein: ASSPGTSGNGETQY

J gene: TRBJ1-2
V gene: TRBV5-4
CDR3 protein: ASSLDRGTYGYT

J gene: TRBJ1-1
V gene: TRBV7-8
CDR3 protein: ASSPLDRGGGTEAF

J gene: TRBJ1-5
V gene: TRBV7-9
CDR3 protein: ASSFNGEQPQH

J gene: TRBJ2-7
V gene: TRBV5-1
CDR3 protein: ASSLEGAGRSYEQY

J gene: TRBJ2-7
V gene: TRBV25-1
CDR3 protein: ASSPLGAGSEQY

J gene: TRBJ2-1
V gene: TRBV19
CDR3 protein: ASSRRQEVNNEQF

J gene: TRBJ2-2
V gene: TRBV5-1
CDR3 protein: ASSLEDRVVGELF

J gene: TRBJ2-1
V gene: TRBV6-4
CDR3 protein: ASSLAGSRKF

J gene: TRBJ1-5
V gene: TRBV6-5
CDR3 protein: ASSPRGNQPQH

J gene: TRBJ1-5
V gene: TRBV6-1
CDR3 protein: ASSLRQISNQPQH

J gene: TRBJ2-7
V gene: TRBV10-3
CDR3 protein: AIRDGLSYEQY

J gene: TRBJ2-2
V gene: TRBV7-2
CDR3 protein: ASSFHRAGELF

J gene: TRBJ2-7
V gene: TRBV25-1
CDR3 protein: ASTGDSPSSYEQY

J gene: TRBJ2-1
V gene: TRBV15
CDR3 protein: ATGRASYNEQF

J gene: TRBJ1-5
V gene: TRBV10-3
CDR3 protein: AISESRDQPQH

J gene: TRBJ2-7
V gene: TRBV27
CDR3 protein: ASSLGANDVYEQY

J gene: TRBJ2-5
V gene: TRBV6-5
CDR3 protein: ASSHRARAETQY

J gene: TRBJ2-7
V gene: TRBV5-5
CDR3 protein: ASSLAGTAPKTRSSYEQY

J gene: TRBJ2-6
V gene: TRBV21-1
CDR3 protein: ARRGTGVVRPGANVLT

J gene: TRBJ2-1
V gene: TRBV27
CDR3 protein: ASSLQGTSGNEQF

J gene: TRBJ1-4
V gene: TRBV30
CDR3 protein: AWTRSGRGGGKLF

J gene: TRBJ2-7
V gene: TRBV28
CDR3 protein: ASRGDRASFSYEQY

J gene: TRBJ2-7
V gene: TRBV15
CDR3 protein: ATSSRTSGSPYEQY

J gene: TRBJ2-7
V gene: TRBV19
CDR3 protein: ASSNQHPGSGLADYYEQY

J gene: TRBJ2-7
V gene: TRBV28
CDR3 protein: ASSSPSAGAYEQY

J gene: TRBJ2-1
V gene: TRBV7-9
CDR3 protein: ASSSLAGESYNEQF

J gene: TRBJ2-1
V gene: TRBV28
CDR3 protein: ASRTGNEQF

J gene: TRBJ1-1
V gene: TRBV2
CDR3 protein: ASSEAPGQVSAF

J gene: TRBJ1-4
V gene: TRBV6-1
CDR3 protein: ASSEVGTGVEKLF

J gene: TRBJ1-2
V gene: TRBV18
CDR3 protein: ASSPGTAGKSYGYT

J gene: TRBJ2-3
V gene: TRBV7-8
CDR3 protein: ASLQGGTDTQY